This TCR beta chain derives from a study of cytomegalovirus exposure and HLA in healthy donors. Study-wide points: The likely explanation for a cluster of highly shared sequence variants was sequencing artifact. Most observed TCR sequences were rare, whereas some public TCRs were detected in many donors.

Comment on this clone: What it binds is unknown.

This CDR3 spans 14 amino acids. In germline, CDR1 is MRHNA, CDR2 SNTAGT. The trim removed 8 bases at V and 2 bases at J, leaving 6 bases unmatched. Both 60 Vbeta primers and 13 Jbeta primers went into the PCR. Data came from immunoSEQ multiplex PCR; TCRdb stores just in-frame clones and leaves some out. The sample has fewer than 200,000 clones, roughly 80% seen once. This chain uses TRBV6-4 with TRBJ2-3; TRBD1 aligns across 8 bases. Input material: PBMCs. This receptor was obtained from a man in his forties in good health and CMV-seronegative. This chain's CDR3 is CASSRQGATDTQYF. The CDR3 DNA sequence: TGTGCCAGCTCTAGGCAGGGGGCCACAGATACGCAGTATTTT.